The 9 T cell receptor beta chains in this list originate from one sample, sequenced in a study of T cell responses to AZD1222 COVID-19 vaccine. Here immunoSEQ multiplex PCR was the method, and the copy in TCRdb shows in-frame clones only, minus some. In the table there are some 79,000 clones, approximately 85% of which are singletons. Sequencing used peripheral blood, obtained 28 days after the second AZD1222 dose. The receptors here all came from an adult who received the AZD1222 COVID-19 vaccine.

This chain links TRBV27 with TRBJ2-5; a weak D match, TRBD1 (6 bases). V lost 5 bases and J lost 0, with 13 bases in between. The CDR3 covers 15 residues. Germline assignment: CDR1 MNHEY and CDR2 SMNVEV (reference sequence). The CDR3 loop is CASSPLGQYQETQYF. The CDR3 coding sequence is TGTGCCAGCAGTCCCCTAGGACAGTACCAAGAGACCCAGTACTTC.

V gene TRBV4-2 combines with J gene TRBJ2-3; D assignment may be TRBD1 or TRBD2 (6 bases each). The CDR3 contains 16 residues. Germline V gene lookup returns CDR1 LGHNA and CDR2 YNFKEQ. Trimming left V 1 base short and J 4 bases short, with 15 bases between. DNA of the CDR3: TGTGCCAGCAGCCAAGTCGGGGGCGGGGTGGCAGATACGCAGTATTTT. Protein sequence: CASSQVGGGVADTQYF.

The V gene is TRBV27, the J gene TRBJ2-7; D perhaps matches TRBD1 (6 bases). The V gene lost 4 bases and the J gene lost 6 bases, with 22 bases spanning the gap. Per germline, CDR1 MNHEY and CDR2 SMNVEV (reference sequence). The length of the CDR3 is 16 residues. The CDR3 bases are TGTGCCAGCAGTTATGGGGGCATTTACAGGGCAGGCGAGCAGTACTTC. This codes for CASSYGGIYRAGEQYF.

The rearrangement joins TRBV27 to TRBJ2-1, with 8 bases lining up with TRBD2. Germline lookup yields CDR1 MNHEY and CDR2 SMNVEV (reference sequence). The junction had 12 bases not matched to a gene; V was cut back by 2 bases and J by 3 bases. The CDR3 runs 18 residues. The CDR3 reads CASSLRAGAILNYNEQFF. The CDR3 DNA is TGTGCCAGCAGTTTACGAGCGGGGGCCATACTAAACTACAATGAGCAGTTCTTC.

The chain joins TRBV7-2 to TRBJ2-5; TRBD2 might be the D (6 bases). The CDR3 has 14 amino acids. Germline CDR1 and CDR2: SGHTA and FQGNSA. Trimming removed 6 bases from V and 2 bases from J, with 13 bases in between. The CDR3 region has the DNA TGTGCCAGCAGTCGTCGACTAGGGCAAGAGACCCAGTACTTC. This codes for CASSRRLGQETQYF.

The CDR3 DNA reads TGTGCCAGCAGCTCCGGGACCGGGGGGAGGCGGAATTCACCCCTCCACTTT. Residues: CASSSGTGGRRNSPLHF. V gene TRBV11-3 combines with J gene TRBJ1-6; D perhaps matches TRBD1 (5 bases). Trimming stripped 4 bases from V and 7 bases from J, with 20 bases between. From germline, CDR1 is SGHNT and CDR2 YENEEA. This CDR3 comprises 17 residues. The variable domain in full, completed from reference TRBV11-3 and TRBJ1-6, reads EAGVVQSPRYKIIEKKQPVAFWCNPISGHNTLYWYLQNLGQGPELLIRYENEEAVDDSQLPKDRFSAERLKGVDSTLKIQPAELGDSAVYLCASSSGTGGRRNSPLHFGNGTRLTVT.

As regards this clone: The junction departs from germline at one end; a sequencing error may be responsible. V and J are TRBV7-9 and TRBJ1-6; TRBD1 agrees at 7 bases. The length of the CDR3 is 15 residues. Germline-derived CDR1 and CDR2 are SEHNR and FQNEAQ (reference sequence). This CDR3 is CASSAIGTANSPLHF. The CDR3 DNA sequence: TGTGCCAGCAGCGCCATCGGGACAGCAAATTCTCCCCTCCACTTT.

This sequence joins TRBV6-5 and TRBJ1-5; TRBD1 aligns across 7 bases. Germline lookup yields CDR1 MNHEY and CDR2 SVGAGI. The length of the CDR3 is 15 residues. The V and J ends lost 8 bases and 4 bases, in that order; junction bases with no gene match: 11. CDR3 region: CASQGTARVNQPQHF. CDR3 sequence (DNA): TGTGCCAGCCAGGGGACAGCGAGAGTGAATCAGCCCCAGCATTTT.

The chain recombines TRBV28 with TRBJ1-2, with no clear D. Trimming removed 6 bases at V and 4 bases at J, with 12 bases between. This CDR3 spans 13 amino acids. Germline V gives CDR1 MDHEN, CDR2 SYDVKM. In DNA, the CDR3 is TGTGCCAGCAGCGATCAGGTATCCTATGGCTACACCTTC. It translates to CASSDQVSYGYTF.